This entry features one T cell receptor (beta chain) sequence. The antigen it recognizes is unknown. Per-base quality was not reported, and no clone a single base away is much larger than it. Based on the germline V gene, the CDR1 and CDR2 sequences are SGHRS and YFSETQ. Between the V and J ends, shortened by 2 bases and 1 base respectively, the junction contains 10 bases. The CDR3 holds 14 amino acids from the cysteine to the phenylalanine. Only the CDR3 DNA stays, 42 bases, in frame from base 1. TCR CDR3 regions were amplified from genomic DNA by multiplex PCR using the deep immunoSEQ assay. Extracted genomic DNA from each cell subset was spread evenly across all wells of several immunoSEQ 96-well plates, with each plate serving as a replicate. For sorted subsets, each replicate PCR was loaded with 200 ng genomic DNA, equivalent to about 30,000 T cell genomes. The purified libraries were quantified using a Qubit 3.0 fluorometer, sized with a Bioanalyzer 2100, and then quantified again using the KAPA Library Quantification kit. A separate single-read 150-cycle Illumina NextSeq 550 flow cell was used to sequence each immunoSEQ 96-well plate. The study's processing was this. Because the immunoSEQ output included only junctional sequences and no quality scores, the filtering could not be the same as the filtering used for full-length reads. Sequences were annotated with PyIR, a Python wrapper for IgBLAST v1.9, using IMGT germline references to assign V/J genes and CDR3. Any read was removed if the V/J assignment was weak (E-value above 1e-6), the CDR3 was missing, or the read contained stop codons, out-of-frame junctions, or ambiguous translated residues. A V3J clonotype was defined by an identical inferred V gene, J gene, and CDR3 amino acid sequence. The percentage overlap between two repertoires was calculated by dividing the number of shared unique clonotypes by the size of the smaller repertoire. Repertoire richness was assessed with RTK rarefaction, the Chao1 estimator, and Recon v2.1 estimates of unobserved clonotypes. Generation probabilities were computed with OLGA for all TCRbeta clonotypes obtained by the gDNA method from a handful of donors. In its TCRdb copy, this immuneACCESS table keeps in-frame sequences only and misses some clones. Where compared with another copy, unresolved V genes explain less than half of these, and the others have no known cause. V, J and clone size derive from that table, while D and trimming were established from the DNA sequence. Here the sample has around 2,100,000 clones; about 95% occur a single time. The ten largest clones take up approximately 1% of the sample.

These data are taken from a study of shared clonotypes between healthy human individuals (dated by TCRdb to about 2020). Notes on the research overall: Two women and a few men aged 18 to 49 years were included in the cohort. Per donor, three plates each were used for CD4 naive and CD4 memory, two for CD8 naive, and one for CD8 memory. To estimate repertoire size and how much clonotypes are shared between individuals, the study performed deep sequencing of blood TCR repertoires from a few healthy adults. Libraries were prepared and TCR repertoires were sequenced by different laboratories using diverse techniques, in order to increase sequencing depth and limit assay-specific biases. Per donor, leukapheresis produced somewhere between about 0.9 and 9.5 billion PBMCs.

CD8 naive samples were CD45RO-negative cells positively selected for CCR7, giving a CD45RA+CCR7+ population that excluded TemRA cells. Donors were healthy HIV-negative adults with no recently reported acute infections or vaccinations. All donors were Caucasian adults living in Nashville, Tennessee, USA. Blood was obtained by leukapheresis, after which PBMCs were separated by Ficoll-Histopaque density gradient centrifugation and cryopreserved in liquid nitrogen vapor phase. Analytical flow cytometry was used to check the purity and quantity of every magnetically sorted T cell population. Genomic DNA was isolated from every sorted fraction and measured by UV absorbance on a Nanodrop 2000c. What the study reported, not specific to this receptor: Rarefaction of sorted-subset datasets indicated incomplete sequencing despite the large sequencing depth. Across four donors, approximately 5% of naive CD4, roughly 3.5% of naive CD8, 2% to 2.5% of memory CD4, and 0.4% of memory CD8 clonotypes were shared. Naive subsets generally had larger estimated clonotype richness than memory subsets did. Based on pairwise subsampling, the degree of clonotype sharing among donors was expected to be affected by sequencing depth. Clonotypes shared by all four sorted-subset donors showed higher generation probabilities than non-shared clonotypes. Because the study included a small number of donors, the genetic and exposure-history diversity represented was limited. Sampling was limited to blood, and TCR repertoires in tissue likely differ from TCR repertoires in blood.

This chain is built from TRBV5-1 and TRBJ2-7, and possibly TRBD2, on 6 matching bases. This TCR was recovered from a man between 18 and 35 years old in good health. Sequencing used naive CD8+ T cells sorted from blood. In light of the paper, this sample's cell subset or site label describes: CD45RA+CCR7+. The nucleotide sequence reads TGCGCCAGCAGCTTCGTAGCGGCGTCCTACGAGCAGTACTTC. The translation is CASSFVAASYEQYF. The variable domain in full, with residues beyond the CDR3 obtained from the reference TRBV5-1 and TRBJ2-7 genes, is KAGVTQTPRYLIKTRGQQVTLSCSPISGHRSVSWYQQTPGQGLQFLFEYFSETQRNKGNFPGRFSGRQFSNSRSEMNVSTLELGDSALYLCASSFVAASYEQYFGPGTRLTVT.